The rows below give T cell receptor beta chains drawn from one sample of a study of blood T cells in healthy people across ages. In TCRdb, the 5' RACE reads were re-called with MiXCR into one record per CDR3 protein. This table has fewer than 800,000 distinct CDR3 sequences, around 45% appearing once. The sample consisted of blood. All receptors come from a woman aged 55-70 years in good health. CDR3s include the opening cysteine and the closing phenylalanine or tryptophan. Each record gives: D gene, clone size, J gene, V gene, CDR3 DNA, CDR3 protein. The D gene is left open where the match is weak. Rows may omit the clone size; those that give it use once, few, many or a size class.

TRBD1 | few | TRBJ2-1 | TRBV10-3 | TGTGCCATCAGCGAAGACAGGGTTCTCAATGAGCAGTTCTTC | CAISEDRVLNEQFF
- | few | TRBJ1-2 | TRBV20-1 | TGCAGTGCTCCAGGGACAACCGCCAACTATGGCTACACCTTC | CSAPGTTANYGYTF
TRBD1 | - | TRBJ2-7 | TRBV28 | TGTGCCAGCAGTCACCTAGGGGGGACAGGCTACGAGCAGTACTTC | CASSHLGGTGYEQYF
TRBD2 | many | TRBJ2-1 | TRBV7-2 | TGTGCCAGCAGCTTCGACAGCCCGGGAGGGCCTAAAGGCAATGAGCAGTTCTTC | CASSFDSPGGPKGNEQFF
- | - | TRBJ2-3 | TRBV7-2 | TGTGCCAGCAGCTTAGGGTTAGCTCGAGATACGCAGTATTTT | CASSLGLARDTQYF
- | few | TRBJ2-1 | TRBV27 | TGTGCCAGCAGGGGTGGAGGGGGATATGAGCAGTTCTTC | CASRGGGGYEQFF
TRBD1 | - | TRBJ2-5 | TRBV6-5 | TGTGCCAGCAGTTACAGGGCAGGGGGTCACCAAGAGACCCAGTACTTC | CASSYRAGGHQETQYF
- | - | TRBJ2-1 | TRBV9 | TGTGCCAGCAGCATGTCCGCGGGGTCCTACAATGGGCAGTTCTTC | CASSMSAGSYNGQFF
- | - | TRBJ2-6 | TRBV15 | TGTGCCACCAGCCAGTACTCTGGGGCCAACGTCCTGACTTTC | CATSQYSGANVLTF
- | - | TRBJ2-1 | TRBV3-1 | TGTGCCAGCAGCCAAGTGGTAAATGAGCAGTTCTTC | CASSQVVNEQFF
TRBD1 | - | TRBJ2-6 | TRBV11-1 | TGTGCCAGCAGAACGGGACAGGGGAAGTCCGGGGCCAACGTCCTGACTTTC | CASRTGQGKSGANVLTF
- | - | TRBJ2-5 | TRBV30 | TGTGCCTGCAACGAGCGGCAAGAGACCCAGTACTTC | CACNERQETQYF
- | - | TRBJ2-7 | TRBV7-8 | TGTGCCAGCAGCTTCATCTCTAGCTCCTACGAGCAGTACTTC | CASSFISSSYEQYF
- | - | TRBJ2-4 | TRBV4-1 | TGCGCCAGCAGCCAAGAAGTGGTGGCCTACGGGCAGTACTTC | CASSQEVVAYGQYF
- | few | TRBJ1-6 | TRBV7-2 | TGTGCCAGCAGCTTAGGGCGACTCGGGGTTTATAATTCACCCCTCCACTTT | CASSLGRLGVYNSPLHF
TRBD2 | - | TRBJ2-5 | TRBV20-1 | TGCAGTGCTATATACCCTAGCGGGAGGTTAGAGACCCAGTACTTC | CSAIYPSGRLETQYF
- | - | TRBJ1-1 | TRBV7-9 | TGTGCCAGCAGCCCATCTAGAACTGAAGCTTTCTTT | CASSPSRTEAFF
TRBD2 | - | TRBJ2-2 | TRBV27 | TGTGCCAGTAGAAGAGGGGCTAGCGGGAGATCGGTCACCGGGGAGCTGTTTTTT | CASRRGASGRSVTGELFF
TRBD2 | - | TRBJ2-5 | TRBV20-1 | TGCAGTGCAATGCCCGGACTAGCGGAGCACAATGAGCAGTACTTC | CSAMPGLAEHNEQYF
TRBD1 | - | TRBJ2-5 | TRBV9 | TGTGCCAGCAGCGGGACAGGGACGGAGACCCAGTACTTC | CASSGTGTETQYF